This T cell receptor (beta chain) originates from a study of control samples from healthy donors and cancer patients (TCRdb year 2020). V is cut by 3 bases and J by 4 bases, and the space between the germline ends is 10 bases. The germline V gene specifies KGHSH as CDR1 and LQKENI as CDR2. The cysteine opens and the phenylalanine closes a CDR3 of 14 amino acids. The entry retains the CDR3 DNA only, 42 bases that are in frame from base 1. As concerns this clone: What antigen it recognizes has not been identified.

The library came from the immunoSEQ multiplex PCR assay. This immuneACCESS table, as held by TCRdb, lists in-frame sequences with V and J called but not all clones. Of the missing ones, under half trace to an unresolved V gene in checked studies; the others have no known cause. The sample table gives some 180,000 clones. Approximately 2.2% of the sample belongs to the ten largest clones. Sequenced: blood. The TCR was taken from a woman aged 25-40 years in good health. The sequence is built from TRBV18 and TRBJ1-3, with no reliable assignment of the D segment. CDR3 region: CASSPDTVGNTIYF. Here is the DNA: TGTGCCAGCTCACCGGATACAGTAGGAAACACCATATATTTT. The reference TRBV18 and TRBJ1-3 proteins fill in what lies around the CDR3, so the full variable domain reads NAGVMQNPRHLVRRRGQEARLRCSPMKGHSHVYWYRQLPEEGLKFMVYLQKENIIDESGMPKERFSAEFPKEGPSILRIQQVVRGDSAAYFCASSPDTVGNTIYFGEGSWLTVV.